These 24 T cell receptor beta chains share one sample of origin, sequenced in a study of monozygotic twins with inflammatory bowel disease. TCRdb reprocessed the 5' RACE reads and reports one entry per CDR3 protein, with no DNA. The sample holds 400,000 to 500,000 distinct CDR3 sequences. The sequencing sample was made of blood. The receptor set was obtained from a human donor with ulcerative colitis or Crohn's disease, or a healthy co-twin of an affected twin (not recorded which).

This chain uses TRBV7-2 with TRBJ2-3. Germline CDR1 SGHTA, CDR2 FQGNSA. The CDR3 length is 13 residues. CDR3: CASSLYERDTQYF.

The chain is built from TRBV20-1 and TRBJ2-4; the D gene TCRdb calls, TRBD2, cannot be checked with no DNA. The CDR3 length is 15 residues. Germline V CDR1 and CDR2: DFQATT, SNEGSKA (reference sequence). This CDR3 is CSATRPGTAKNIQYF.

The chain has TRBV20-1 and TRBJ2-3. This CDR3 is built from 13 residues. The V gene's germline CDR1 is DFQATT and CDR2 SNEGSKA (reference sequence). CDR3 residues: CSARITGTDTQYF.

The chain employs TRBV7-3 and TRBJ2-1; the TCRdb call, TRBD2, lacks DNA for checking. Germline lookup yields CDR1 SGHTA and CDR2 FQGTGA. The CDR3 is made up of 17 amino acids. CDR3 residues: CASSSRTSGKVGNEQFF.

The genes are TRBV24-1 and TRBJ2-1; TCRdb's assignment of TRBD2 cannot be checked, as there is no DNA. Germline CDR1 reads KGHDR; CDR2 reads SFDVKD. The CDR3 has 15 residues. CDR3 amino acids: CATSGAGDAYNEQFF.

J is TRBJ1-1 and V is TRBV7-2; TCRdb indicates TRBD1, and absent DNA this call remains unverified. The germline V gene has CDR1 SGHTA and CDR2 FQGNSA. CDR3 length: 14 residues. CDR3 protein: CASSPGVRNTEAFF.

J is TRBJ2-5 and V is TRBV7-9; TCRdb indicates TRBD1, and absent DNA this call remains unverified. CDR3 length: 14 amino acids. Per germline, CDR1 SEHNR and CDR2 FQNEAQ (reference sequence). CDR3 residues: CASSFQDNQETQYF. Complete variable domain (other parts from reference TRBV7-9 and TRBJ2-5): DTGVSQNPRHKITKRGQNVTFRCDPISEHNRLYWYRQTLGQGPEFLTYFQNEAQLEKSRLLSDRFSAERPKGSFSTLEIQRTEQGDSAMYLCASSFQDNQETQYFGPGTRLLVL.

The V gene is TRBV7-7, the J gene TRBJ1-1; TCRdb designates TRBD1, a call that cannot be tested without DNA. Germline lookup yields CDR1 SSHAT and CDR2 FNYEAQ (reference sequence). This CDR3 contains 15 residues. This CDR3 is CASSLWTGGNTEAFF.

The chain employs TRBV10-3 and TRBJ1-5. The CDR3 runs to 14 residues. Germline loops: CDR1 ENHRY, CDR2 SYGVKD. The CDR3 is CAISEATDGQPQHF.

The rearrangement uses TRBV7-8 and TRBJ1-4. This CDR3 spans 15 amino acids. Germline values: CDR1 SGHVS, CDR2 FQNEAQ. The CDR3 sequence is CASSLGALLREKLFF.

This chain links TRBV20-1 with TRBJ2-3; TCRdb's D call of TRBD2 is untestable without DNA. The CDR3 is made up of 16 amino acids. CDR1 DFQATT and CDR2 SNEGSKA come from the germline V gene (reference sequence). The CDR3 sequence is CSASPTGAGVADTQYF.

The J gene is TRBJ2-2, the V gene TRBV5-1; TCRdb's D gene call, TRBD1, goes unchecked for lack of DNA. Germline V gene sequence: CDR1 SGHRS, CDR2 YFSETQ. This CDR3 has 14 amino acids. CDR3 region: CATQDRVGAGELFF.

This chain links TRBV20-1 with TRBJ2-7; the TCRdb call, TRBD2, lacks DNA for checking. There are 11 residues in the CDR3. From germline, CDR1 is DFQATT and CDR2 SNEGSKA (reference sequence). CDR3 sequence reads: CSARSSPEQYF.

J is TRBJ2-2 and V is TRBV6-1. The CDR3 has 17 amino acids. CDR1 and CDR2 (germline): MNHNS, SASEGT. The CDR3 reads CARCRLRMGANTGELFF.

The J gene is TRBJ2-1, the V gene TRBV7-6; no DNA is available, so the TRBD1 call from TCRdb remains unchecked. The CDR3 covers 15 residues. Per the germline V gene, CDR1 is SGHVS and CDR2 is FNYEAQ. CDR3 residues: CASSLGVPGTALQFF.

The rearrangement uses TRBV5-6 and TRBJ2-1; TCRdb returns TRBD2, unconfirmable since there is no DNA. Germline V gives CDR1 SGHDT, CDR2 YYEEEE. The CDR3 extends over 17 amino acids. The CDR3 here is CASSLRLAGGPGNEQFF.

The V and J genes are TRBV15 and TRBJ1-2. Germline V gene data show CDR1 as LNHNV and CDR2 as YYDKDF (reference sequence). The CDR3 covers 12 residues. The chain's CDR3 is CATSRDQDGYTF.

The chain joins TRBV20-1 to TRBJ2-5; the D call from TCRdb, TRBD2, cannot be confirmed without DNA. The CDR3 is made up of 14 amino acids. In germline, CDR1 is DFQATT, CDR2 SNEGSKA (reference sequence). CDR3 protein: CSAPHTSLRETQYF.

The CDR3 sequence: CASSLGLAEREQYF. The chain recombines TRBV5-1 with TRBJ2-7; the D call of TRBD2 rests on TCRdb alone, since no DNA is present to check it. Germline lookup yields CDR1 SGHRS and CDR2 YFSETQ. This CDR3 has 14 residues.

The genes are TRBV10-3 and TRBJ2-5; absent DNA, TCRdb's TRBD1 call cannot be checked. This CDR3 spans 12 amino acids. CDR1 is ENHRY and CDR2 is SYGVKD in the germline V gene. CDR3 sequence: CAIKGGQETQYF.

This chain joins TRBV7-2 and TRBJ2-7; no DNA is available, so the TRBD2 call from TCRdb remains unchecked. The CDR3 is 15 residues long. Germline CDR1 reads SGHTA; CDR2 reads FQGNSA. CDR3 amino acids: CASSSRGGLSYEQYF.

J is TRBJ1-1 and V is TRBV20-1; TCRdb picks TRBD1, but there is no DNA to check that call. Germline-derived CDR1 and CDR2 are DFQATT and SNEGSKA (reference sequence). The length of the CDR3 is 14 residues. The CDR3 is CSAPRQGATGEAFF.

This rearrangement joins TRBV6-5 to TRBJ1-5. The CDR3 is 13 residues long. Germline CDR1 is MNHEY and CDR2 is SVGAGI. The CDR3 here is CASRRGRFQPQHF.

The chain employs TRBV27 and TRBJ2-1. The CDR3 has 14 residues. CDR1 and CDR2 (germline): MNHEY, SMNVEV (reference sequence). CDR3: CASSLQTVNNDQFF.